Below, one TCR beta chain is given with its context. Its antigen is undetermined. This sample stems from a study of cytomegalovirus exposure and HLA in healthy donors. Points from the study as a whole: A highly shared variant cluster was judged a likely technical artifact. Donors were assumed by presence/absence analyses to have roughly uniform sequencing depth.

Primers included in the PCR were 60 Vbeta and 13 Jbeta primers. The data were produced by immunoSEQ multiplex PCR, yet TCRdb's version contains in-frame clones alone and is incomplete. The table has 150,000 to 200,000 clones, around 80% seen once. The germline CDR1 and CDR2 sequences are SGHNT and YYREEE (reference sequence). The V segment lost 4 bases and the J segment 9 bases; nucleotides outside the gene matches: 13. The CDR3 spans 15 residues. This sequence joins TRBV5-4 and TRBJ2-3, with 8 bases aligning to TRBD2. Sequenced input: PBMCs. The clonotype was recovered from a woman in her forties in good health and CMV-seropositive. CDR3 sequence: CASSDKSSGKETQYF. CDR3 DNA sequence: TGTGCCAGCAGCGACAAAAGTAGCGGGAAAGAGACGCAGTATTTT.